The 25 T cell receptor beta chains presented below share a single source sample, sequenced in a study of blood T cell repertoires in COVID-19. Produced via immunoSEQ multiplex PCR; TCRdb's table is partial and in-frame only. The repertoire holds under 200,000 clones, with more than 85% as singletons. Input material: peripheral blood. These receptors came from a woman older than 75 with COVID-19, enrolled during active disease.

Written as DNA, the CDR3 is TGCGCCAGCAGCTTGGATCACGGTTCAAACTCTGGAAACACCATATATTTT. Its translation is CASSLDHGSNSGNTIYF. The rearrangement joins TRBV5-1 to TRBJ1-3; no definite D call. The ends were cut back, 0 bases at V and 0 bases at J, with 13 bases in the middle. This CDR3 is built from 17 residues. CDR1 SGHRS and CDR2 YFSETQ come from the germline V gene. The entire variable domain, with the rest obtained from reference TRBV5-1 and TRBJ1-3, is as follows: KAGVTQTPRYLIKTRGQQVTLSCSPISGHRSVSWYQQTPGQGLQFLFEYFSETQRNKGNFPGRFSGRQFSNSRSEMNVSTLELGDSALYLCASSLDHGSNSGNTIYFGEGSWLTVV.

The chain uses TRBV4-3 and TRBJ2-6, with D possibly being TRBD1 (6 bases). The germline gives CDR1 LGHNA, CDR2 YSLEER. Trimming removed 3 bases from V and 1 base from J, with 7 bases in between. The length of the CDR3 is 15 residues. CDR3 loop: CASSQGASGANVLTF. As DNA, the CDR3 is TGCGCCAGCAGCCAGGGGGCGTCTGGGGCCAACGTCCTGACTTTC.

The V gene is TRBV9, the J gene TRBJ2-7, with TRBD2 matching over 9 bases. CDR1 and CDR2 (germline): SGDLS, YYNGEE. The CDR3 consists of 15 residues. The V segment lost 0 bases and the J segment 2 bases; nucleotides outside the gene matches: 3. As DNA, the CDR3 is TGTGCCAGCAGCGTAGGCGGGAGGGGCCCCTACGAGCAGTACTTC. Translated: CASSVGGRGPYEQYF.

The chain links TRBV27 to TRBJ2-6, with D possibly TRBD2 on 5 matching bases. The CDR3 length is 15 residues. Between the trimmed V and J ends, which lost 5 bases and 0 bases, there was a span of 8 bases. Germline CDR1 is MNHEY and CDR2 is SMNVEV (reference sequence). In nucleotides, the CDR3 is TGTGCCAGCAGTATACGGGGCTCTGGGGCCAACGTCCTGACTTTC. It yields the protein CASSIRGSGANVLTF.

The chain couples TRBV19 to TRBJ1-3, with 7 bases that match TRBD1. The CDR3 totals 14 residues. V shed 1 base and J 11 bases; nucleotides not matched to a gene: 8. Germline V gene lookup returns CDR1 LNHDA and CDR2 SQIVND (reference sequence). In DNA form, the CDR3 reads TGTGCCAGTAGTATAGTGGGACAGCCTGGACCCATATATTTT. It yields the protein CASSIVGQPGPIYF.

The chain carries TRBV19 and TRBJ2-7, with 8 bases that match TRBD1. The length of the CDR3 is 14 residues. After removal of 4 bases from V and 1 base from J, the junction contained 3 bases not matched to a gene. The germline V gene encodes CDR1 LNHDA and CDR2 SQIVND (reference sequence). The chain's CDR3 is CASSTDRVSYEQYF. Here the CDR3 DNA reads TGTGCCAGTAGTACGGACAGGGTGTCCTACGAGCAGTACTTC.

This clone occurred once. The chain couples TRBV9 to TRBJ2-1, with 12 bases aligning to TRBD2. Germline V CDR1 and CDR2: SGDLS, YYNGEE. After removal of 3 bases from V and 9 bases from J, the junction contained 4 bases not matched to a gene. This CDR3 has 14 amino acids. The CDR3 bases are TGTGCCAGCAGCGCCCCGACTAGCGGGAGTGAGCAGTTCTTC. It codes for CASSAPTSGSEQFF.

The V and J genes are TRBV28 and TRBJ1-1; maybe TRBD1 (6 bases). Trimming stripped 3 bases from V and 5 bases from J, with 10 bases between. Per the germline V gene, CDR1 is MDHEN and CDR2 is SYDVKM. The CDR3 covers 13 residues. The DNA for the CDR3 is TGTGCCAGCAGTTTCTTCAGGGGAACTGAAGCTTTCTTT. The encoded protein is CASSFFRGTEAFF.

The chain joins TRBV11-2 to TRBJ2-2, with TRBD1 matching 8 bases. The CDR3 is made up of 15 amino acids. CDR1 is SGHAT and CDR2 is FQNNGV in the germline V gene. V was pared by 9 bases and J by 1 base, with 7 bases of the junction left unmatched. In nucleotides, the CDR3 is TGTGCCAGTAGAGCAGGGGGCCGGAACACCGGGGAGCTGTTTTTT. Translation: CASRAGGRNTGELFF.

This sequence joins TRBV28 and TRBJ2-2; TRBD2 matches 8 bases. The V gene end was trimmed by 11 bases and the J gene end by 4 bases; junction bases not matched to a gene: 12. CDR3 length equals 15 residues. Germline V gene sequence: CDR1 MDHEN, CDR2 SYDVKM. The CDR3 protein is CAATLGLAGTGELFF. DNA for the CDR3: TGTGCCGCAACTTTGGGGCTAGCGGGCACCGGGGAGCTGTTTTTT.

This CDR3 is CASSQITGGHEQYF. The CDR3 DNA sequence: TGCGCCAGCAGCCAGATTACAGGGGGCCACGAGCAGTACTTC. This chain joins TRBV4-3 and TRBJ2-7, with 9 bases aligning to TRBD1. The V and J ends lost 3 bases and 5 bases, in that order; junction bases with no gene match: 5. The germline V gene has CDR1 LGHNA and CDR2 YSLEER. CDR3 length: 14 amino acids.

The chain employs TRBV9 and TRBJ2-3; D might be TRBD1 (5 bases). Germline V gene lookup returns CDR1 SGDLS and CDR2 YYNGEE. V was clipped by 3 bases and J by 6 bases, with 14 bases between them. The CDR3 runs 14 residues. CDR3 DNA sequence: TGTGCCAGCAGCGACCCCAGGGCTGCGGATACGCAGTATTTT. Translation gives CASSDPRAADTQYF.

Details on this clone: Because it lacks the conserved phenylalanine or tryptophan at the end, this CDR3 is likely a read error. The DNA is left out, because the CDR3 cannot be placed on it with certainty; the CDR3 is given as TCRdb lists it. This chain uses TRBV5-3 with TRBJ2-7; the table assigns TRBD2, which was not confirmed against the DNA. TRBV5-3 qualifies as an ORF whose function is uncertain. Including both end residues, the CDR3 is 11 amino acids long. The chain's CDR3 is CARSYPSEYPR.

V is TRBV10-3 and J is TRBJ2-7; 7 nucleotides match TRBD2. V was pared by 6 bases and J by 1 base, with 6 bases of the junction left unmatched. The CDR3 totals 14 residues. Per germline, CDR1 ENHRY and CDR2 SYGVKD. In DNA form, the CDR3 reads TGTGCCATCAGGGCTAGCGGCAATTCCTACGAGCAGTACTTC. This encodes CAIRASGNSYEQYF.

This chain's CDR3 is CASSQEPSLSSGNTIYF. In DNA form, the CDR3 reads TGTGCCAGCAGCCAAGAACCCAGTCTCAGCTCTGGAAACACCATATATTTT. V is TRBV4-2 and J is TRBJ1-3, with D unresolved. CDR3 length: 17 residues. V lost 0 bases to trimming and J lost 0 bases, with 12 bases between them. The V gene's germline CDR1 is LGHNA and CDR2 YNFKEQ.

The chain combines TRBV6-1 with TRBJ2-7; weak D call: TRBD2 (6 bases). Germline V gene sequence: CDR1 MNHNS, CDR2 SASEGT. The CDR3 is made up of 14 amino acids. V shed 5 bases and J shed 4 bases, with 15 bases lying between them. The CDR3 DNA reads TGTGCCAGCAGTACTCAAACGACTAGATACGAGCAGTACTTC. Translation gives CASSTQTTRYEQYF.

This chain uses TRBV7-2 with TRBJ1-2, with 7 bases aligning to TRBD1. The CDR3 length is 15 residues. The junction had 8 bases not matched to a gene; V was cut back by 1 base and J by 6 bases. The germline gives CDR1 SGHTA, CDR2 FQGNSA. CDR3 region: CASSLGAGGSDGYTF. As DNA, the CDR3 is TGTGCCAGCAGCTTAGGGGCAGGGGGTAGTGATGGCTACACCTTC.

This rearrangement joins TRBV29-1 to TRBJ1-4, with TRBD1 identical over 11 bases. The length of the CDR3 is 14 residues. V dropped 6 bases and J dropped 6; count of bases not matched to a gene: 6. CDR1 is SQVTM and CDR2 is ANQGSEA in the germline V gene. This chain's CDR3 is CSVEPGQGDEKLFF. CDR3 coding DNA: TGCAGCGTCGAACCGGGACAGGGGGATGAAAAACTGTTTTTT.

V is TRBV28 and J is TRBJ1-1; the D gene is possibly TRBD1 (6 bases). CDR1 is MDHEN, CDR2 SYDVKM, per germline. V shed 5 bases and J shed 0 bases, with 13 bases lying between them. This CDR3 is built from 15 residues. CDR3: CASSPTGTLNTEAFF. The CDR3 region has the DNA TGTGCCAGCAGTCCGACCGGGACATTGAACACTGAAGCTTTCTTT.

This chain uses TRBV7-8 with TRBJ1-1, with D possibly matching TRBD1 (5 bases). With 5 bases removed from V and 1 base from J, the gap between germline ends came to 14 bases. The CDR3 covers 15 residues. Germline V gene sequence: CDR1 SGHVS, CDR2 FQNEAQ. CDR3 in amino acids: CASSLSAGGNTEAFF. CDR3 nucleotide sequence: TGTGCCAGCAGCCTTAGCGCCGGGGGGAACACTGAAGCTTTCTTT.

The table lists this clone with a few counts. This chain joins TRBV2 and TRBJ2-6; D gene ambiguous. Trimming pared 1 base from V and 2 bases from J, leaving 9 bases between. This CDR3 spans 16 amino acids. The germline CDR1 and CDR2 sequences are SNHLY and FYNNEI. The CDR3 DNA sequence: TGTGCCAGCAGTGAAGGACTTCGGACTGGGGCCAACGTCCTGACTTTC. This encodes CASSEGLRTGANVLTF.

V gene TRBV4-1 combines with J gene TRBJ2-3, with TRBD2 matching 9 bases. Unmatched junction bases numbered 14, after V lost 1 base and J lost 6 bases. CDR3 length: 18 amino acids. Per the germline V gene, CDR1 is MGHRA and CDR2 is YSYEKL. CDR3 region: CASSQGVILAGLSDTQYF. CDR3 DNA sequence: TGCGCCAGCAGCCAAGGGGTGATACTAGCGGGCTTGTCTGATACGCAGTATTTT.

The CDR3 loop reads CASKGQALNQPQHF. CDR3 sequence (DNA): TGTGCCAGCAAGGGACAGGCCCTAAATCAGCCCCAGCATTTT. The chain has TRBV28 and TRBJ1-5, with 8 nucleotides matching TRBD1. The CDR3 has 14 residues. Per the germline V gene, CDR1 is MDHEN and CDR2 is SYDVKM. Trimming took 7 bases from V and 4 from J; bases not matched to a gene: 6. Supplemented by reference TRBV28 and TRBJ1-5, the full variable domain reads DVKVTQSSRYLVKRTGEKVFLECVQDMDHENMFWYRQDPGLGLRLIYFSYDVKMKEKGDIPEGYSVSREKKERFSLILESASTNQTSMYLCASKGQALNQPQHFGDGTRLSIL.

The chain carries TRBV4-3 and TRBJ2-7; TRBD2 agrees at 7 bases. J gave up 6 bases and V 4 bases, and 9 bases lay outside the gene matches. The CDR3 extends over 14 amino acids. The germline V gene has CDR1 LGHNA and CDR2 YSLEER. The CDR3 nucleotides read TGCGCCAGCAGCCGGGGGAGGGCGATCTCCGAGCAGTACTTC. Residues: CASSRGRAISEQYF.

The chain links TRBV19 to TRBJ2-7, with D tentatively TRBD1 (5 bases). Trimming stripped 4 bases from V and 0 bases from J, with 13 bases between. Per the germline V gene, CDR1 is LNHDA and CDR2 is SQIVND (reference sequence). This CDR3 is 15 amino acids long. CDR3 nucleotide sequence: TGTGCCAGTAGTACCGGACACTTGAGCTCCTACGAGCAGTACTTC. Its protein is CASSTGHLSSYEQYF.